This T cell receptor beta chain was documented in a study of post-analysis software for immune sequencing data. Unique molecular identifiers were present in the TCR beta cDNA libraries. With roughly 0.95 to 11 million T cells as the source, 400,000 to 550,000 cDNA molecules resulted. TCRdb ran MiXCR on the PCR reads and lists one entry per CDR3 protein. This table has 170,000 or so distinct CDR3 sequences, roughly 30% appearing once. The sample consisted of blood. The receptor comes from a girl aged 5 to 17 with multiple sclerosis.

In DNA form, the CDR3 reads TGTGCCAGCAGCTTAGGTCGGATGGTTCGGAACAATCAGCCCCAGCATTTT. It translates to CASSLGRMVRNNQPQHF. This chain uses TRBV7-9 with TRBJ1-5; D gene uncertain. Trimming took off 1 base at V and 3 bases at J, with 16 bases between the two ends. The CDR3 spans 17 residues. Germline CDR1 and CDR2: SEHNR and FQNEAQ (reference sequence).